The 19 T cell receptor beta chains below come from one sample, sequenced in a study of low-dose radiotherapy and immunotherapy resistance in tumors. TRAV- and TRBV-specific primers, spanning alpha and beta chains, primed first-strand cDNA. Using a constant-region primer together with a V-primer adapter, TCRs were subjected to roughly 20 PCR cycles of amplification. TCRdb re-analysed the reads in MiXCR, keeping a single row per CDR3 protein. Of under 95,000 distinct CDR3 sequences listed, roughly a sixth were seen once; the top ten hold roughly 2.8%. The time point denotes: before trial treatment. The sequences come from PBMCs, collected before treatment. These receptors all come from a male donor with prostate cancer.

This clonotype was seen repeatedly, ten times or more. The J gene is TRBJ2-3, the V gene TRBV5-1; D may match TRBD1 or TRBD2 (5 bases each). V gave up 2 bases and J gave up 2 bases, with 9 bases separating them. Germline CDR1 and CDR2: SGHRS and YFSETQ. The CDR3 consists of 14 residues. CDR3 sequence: CASSFGAATDTQYF. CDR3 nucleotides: TGCGCCAGCAGCTTCGGGGCGGCCACAGATACGCAGTATTTT.

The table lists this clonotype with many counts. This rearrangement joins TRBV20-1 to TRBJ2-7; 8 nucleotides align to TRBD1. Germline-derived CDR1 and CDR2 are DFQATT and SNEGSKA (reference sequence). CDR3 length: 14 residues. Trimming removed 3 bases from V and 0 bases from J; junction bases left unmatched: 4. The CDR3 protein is CSASQGATSYEQYF. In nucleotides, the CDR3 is TGCAGTGCTAGCCAGGGGGCTACCTCCTACGAGCAGTACTTC.

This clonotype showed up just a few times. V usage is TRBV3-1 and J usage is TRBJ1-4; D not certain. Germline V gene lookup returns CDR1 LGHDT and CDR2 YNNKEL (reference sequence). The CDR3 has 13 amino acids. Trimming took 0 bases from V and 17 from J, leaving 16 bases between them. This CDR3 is CASSQEGRRLFFF. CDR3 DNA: TGTGCCAGCAGCCAAGAGGGCCGGAGGCTGTTTTTTTTT.

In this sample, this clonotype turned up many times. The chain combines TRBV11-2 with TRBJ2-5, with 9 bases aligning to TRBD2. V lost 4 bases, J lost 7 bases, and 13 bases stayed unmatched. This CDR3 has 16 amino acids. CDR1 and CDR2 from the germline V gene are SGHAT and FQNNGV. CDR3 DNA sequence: TGTGCCAGCAGCTCCATTTCTGGCGGGGGGGTGGCGACCCAGTACTTC. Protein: CASSSISGGGVATQYF.

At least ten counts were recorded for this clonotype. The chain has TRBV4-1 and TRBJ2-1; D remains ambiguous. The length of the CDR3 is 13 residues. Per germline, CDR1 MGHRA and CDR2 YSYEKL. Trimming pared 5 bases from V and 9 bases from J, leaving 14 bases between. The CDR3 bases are TGCGCCAGCAGCGGCCTCCGCCGGAGTGAGCAGTTCTTC. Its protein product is CASSGLRRSEQFF.

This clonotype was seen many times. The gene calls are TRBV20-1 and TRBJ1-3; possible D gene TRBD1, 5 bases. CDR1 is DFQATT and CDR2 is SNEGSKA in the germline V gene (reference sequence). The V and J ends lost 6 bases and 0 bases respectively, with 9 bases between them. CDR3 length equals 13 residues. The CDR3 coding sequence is TGCAGTGCAAGACAGAGCTCTGGAAACACCATATATTTT. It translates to CSARQSSGNTIYF.

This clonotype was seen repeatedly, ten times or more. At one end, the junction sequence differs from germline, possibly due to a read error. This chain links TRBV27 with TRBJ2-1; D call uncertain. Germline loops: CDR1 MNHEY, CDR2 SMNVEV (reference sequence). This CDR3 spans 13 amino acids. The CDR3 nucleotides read TGTGCCAGCAGTTTAGACCCCTACAGTGAGCAGTTCTTC. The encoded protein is CASSLDPYSEQFF.

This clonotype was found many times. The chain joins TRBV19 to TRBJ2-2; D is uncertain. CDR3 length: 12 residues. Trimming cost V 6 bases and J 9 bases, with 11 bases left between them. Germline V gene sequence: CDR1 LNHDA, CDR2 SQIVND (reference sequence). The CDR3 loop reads CASRTQDRELFF. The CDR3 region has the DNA TGTGCCAGTAGAACTCAAGACCGGGAGCTGTTTTTT.

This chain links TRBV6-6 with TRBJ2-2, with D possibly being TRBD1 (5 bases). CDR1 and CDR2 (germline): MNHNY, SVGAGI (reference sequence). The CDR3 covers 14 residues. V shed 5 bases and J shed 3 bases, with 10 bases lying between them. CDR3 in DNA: TGTGCCAGCAGTGAACAAGGGGACACCGGGGAGCTGTTTTTT. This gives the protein CASSEQGDTGELFF.

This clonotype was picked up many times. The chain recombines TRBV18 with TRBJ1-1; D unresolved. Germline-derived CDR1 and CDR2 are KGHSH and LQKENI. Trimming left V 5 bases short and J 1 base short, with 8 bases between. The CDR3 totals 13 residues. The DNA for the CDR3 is TGTGCCAGCTCAGAGGGTACGAACACTGAAGCTTTCTTT. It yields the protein CASSEGTNTEAFF.

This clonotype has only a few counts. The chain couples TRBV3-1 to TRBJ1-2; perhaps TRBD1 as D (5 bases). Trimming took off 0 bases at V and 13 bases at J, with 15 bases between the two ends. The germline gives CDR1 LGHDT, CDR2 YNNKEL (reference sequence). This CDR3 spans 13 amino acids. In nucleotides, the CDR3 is TGTGCCAGCAGCCAAGAATCCAGGGTGGTGCTCACCTTC. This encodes CASSQESRVVLTF. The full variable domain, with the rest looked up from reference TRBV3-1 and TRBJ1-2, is DTAVSQTPKYLVTQMGNDKSIKCEQNLGHDTMYWYKQDSKKFLKIMFSYNNKELIINETVPNRFSPKSPDKAHLNLHINSLELGDSAVYFCASSQESRVVLTFGSGTRLTVV.

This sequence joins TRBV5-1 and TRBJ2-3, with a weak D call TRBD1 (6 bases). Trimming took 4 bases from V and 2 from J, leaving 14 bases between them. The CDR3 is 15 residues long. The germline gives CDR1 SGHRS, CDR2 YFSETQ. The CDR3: CASSLQDSVTDTQYF. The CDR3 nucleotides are TGCGCCAGCAGCCTACAGGACAGTGTCACAGATACGCAGTATTTT.

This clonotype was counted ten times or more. CDR3 nucleotides: TGTGCCAGTAGTATAGGTGCCAGGGGGCTTTACAATCAGCCCCAGCATTTT. Amino acids: CASSIGARGLYNQPQHF. The rearrangement uses TRBV19 and TRBJ1-5; 8 nucleotides align to TRBD1. The CDR3 extends over 17 amino acids. The J segment lost 3 bases and the V segment lost 1 base, leaving 8 bases of the junction unmatched. Germline-derived CDR1 and CDR2 are LNHDA and SQIVND (reference sequence).

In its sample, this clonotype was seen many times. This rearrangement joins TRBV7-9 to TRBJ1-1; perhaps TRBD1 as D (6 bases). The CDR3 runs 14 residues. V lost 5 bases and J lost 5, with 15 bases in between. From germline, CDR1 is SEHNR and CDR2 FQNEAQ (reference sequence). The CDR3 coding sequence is TGTGCCAGCAGCCCCCGGACAGTATGGACTGAAGCTTTCTTT. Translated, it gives CASSPRTVWTEAFF.

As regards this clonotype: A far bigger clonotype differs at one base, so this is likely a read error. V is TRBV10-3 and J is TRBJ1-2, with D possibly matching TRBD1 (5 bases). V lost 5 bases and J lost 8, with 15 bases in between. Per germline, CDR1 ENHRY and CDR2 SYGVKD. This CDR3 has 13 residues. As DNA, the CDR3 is TGTGCCATCAGTTTGGGGCAACAATCGGGCTACACCTTC. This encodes CAISLGQQSGYTF.

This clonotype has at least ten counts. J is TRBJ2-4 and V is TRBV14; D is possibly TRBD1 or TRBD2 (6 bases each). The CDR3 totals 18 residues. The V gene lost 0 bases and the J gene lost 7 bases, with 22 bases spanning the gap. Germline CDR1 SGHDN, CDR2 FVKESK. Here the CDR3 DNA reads TGTGCCAGCAGCCAAGAACGGGGGCGCGAGATTGGTTACAACATTCAGTACTTC. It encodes CASSQERGREIGYNIQYF.

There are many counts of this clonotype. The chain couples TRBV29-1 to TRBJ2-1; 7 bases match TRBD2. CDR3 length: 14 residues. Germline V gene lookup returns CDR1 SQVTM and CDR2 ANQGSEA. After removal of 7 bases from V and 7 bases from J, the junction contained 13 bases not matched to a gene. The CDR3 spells CSAERGSGTNEQFF. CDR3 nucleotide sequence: TGCAGCGCAGAGCGGGGCTCTGGGACTAATGAGCAGTTCTTC.

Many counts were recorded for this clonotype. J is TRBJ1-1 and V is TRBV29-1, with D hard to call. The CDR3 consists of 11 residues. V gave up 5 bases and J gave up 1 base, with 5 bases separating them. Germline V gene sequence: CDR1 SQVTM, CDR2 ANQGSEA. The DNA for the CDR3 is TGCAGCGTTCATGGGAACACTGAAGCTTTCTTT. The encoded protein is CSVHGNTEAFF.

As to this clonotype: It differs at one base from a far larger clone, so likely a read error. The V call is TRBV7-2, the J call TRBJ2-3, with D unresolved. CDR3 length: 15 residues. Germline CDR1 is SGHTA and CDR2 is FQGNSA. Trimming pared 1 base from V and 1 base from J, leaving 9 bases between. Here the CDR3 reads CASSLDGMGTDTQYF. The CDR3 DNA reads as TGTGCCAGCAGCTTAGACGGCATGGGCACAGATACGCAGTATTTT.